This entry features one TCR beta chain sequence. The data were obtained in a study of blood T cell repertoires in COVID-19. The overall study: Sources were T cells, B-cell-depleted T cells, or PBMCs; the material itself was cDNA or gDNA.

The CDR3 extends over 14 amino acids. Trimming stripped 1 base from V and 2 bases from J, with 8 bases between. The germline CDR1 and CDR2 sequences are SEHNR and FQNEAQ (reference sequence). Symptom resolution, clearance, or two negative PCRs marked donors in Cohort 3 as recovered. The data were produced by immunoSEQ multiplex PCR, yet TCRdb's version contains in-frame clones alone and is incomplete. The table lists almost 250,000 clones, around nine tenths of them singletons, with about 1.5% in the top ten. Sequenced sample: PBMCs or T cells enriched from blood (not recorded which). The TCR was taken from a woman aged 50 to 65 who had recovered from COVID-19. The chain is built from TRBV7-9 and TRBJ1-1, with a possible D match to TRBD1 (5 bases). CDR3 in amino acids: CASSLERTNTEAFF. The CDR3 DNA reads TGTGCCAGCAGCTTAGAAAGGACAAACACTGAAGCTTTCTTT.